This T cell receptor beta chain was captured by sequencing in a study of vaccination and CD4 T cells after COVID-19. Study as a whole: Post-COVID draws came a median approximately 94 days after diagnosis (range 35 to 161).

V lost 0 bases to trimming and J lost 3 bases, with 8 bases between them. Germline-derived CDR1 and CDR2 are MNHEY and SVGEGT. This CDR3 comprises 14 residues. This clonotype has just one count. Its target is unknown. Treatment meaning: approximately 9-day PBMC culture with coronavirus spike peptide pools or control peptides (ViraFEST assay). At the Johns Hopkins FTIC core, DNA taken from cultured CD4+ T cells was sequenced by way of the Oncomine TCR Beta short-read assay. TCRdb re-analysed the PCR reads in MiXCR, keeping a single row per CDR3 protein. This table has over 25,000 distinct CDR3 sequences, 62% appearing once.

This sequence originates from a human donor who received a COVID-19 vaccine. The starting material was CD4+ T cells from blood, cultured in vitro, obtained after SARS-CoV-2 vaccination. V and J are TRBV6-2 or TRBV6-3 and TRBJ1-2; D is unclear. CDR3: CASSYSRRDYGYTF. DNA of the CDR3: TGTGCCAGCAGTTACTCGCGACGGGACTATGGCTACACCTTC.